The 25 T cell receptor beta chains given below trace back to one sample, sequenced in a study of blood T cell repertoires in COVID-19. Some clones are missing from TCRdb's copy, which holds only in-frame ones; the method was immunoSEQ multiplex PCR. The sample has over 200,000 clones, roughly 80% seen once. The sample was peripheral blood. The receptors were gathered from a woman of 80 years or more with active or convalescent COVID-19.

This clone was recorded a few times. J is TRBJ1-5 and V is TRBV4-2; 7 bases line up with TRBD1. The germline CDR1 and CDR2 sequences are LGHNA and YNFKEQ. This CDR3 is built from 14 residues. The V segment lost 1 base and the J segment 5 bases; nucleotides outside the gene matches: 2. CDR3: CASSQGDRDQPQHF. CDR3 in DNA: TGTGCCAGCAGCCAAGGGGACAGAGATCAGCCCCAGCATTTT.

DNA for the CDR3: TGTGCCAGCAGCTTAGGGACAATGAACACTGAAGCTTTCTTT. Its translation is CASSLGTMNTEAFF. The chain carries TRBV7-3 and TRBJ1-1; D is perhaps TRBD1 (6 bases). Germline V gene lookup returns CDR1 SGHTA and CDR2 FQGTGA. V lost 2 bases and J lost 0, with 7 bases in between. The CDR3 sequence is 14 residues long.

The rearrangement joins TRBV5-4 to TRBJ1-4, with no clear D. This CDR3 is 15 amino acids long. Trimming cost V 3 bases and J 1 base, with 10 bases left between them. Germline CDR1 SGHNT, CDR2 YYREEE (reference sequence). The CDR3 sequence is CASSSLTKTNEKLFF. The CDR3 bases are TGTGCCAGCAGCTCCCTGACTAAAACTAATGAAAAACTGTTTTTT.

The chain recombines TRBV19 with TRBJ2-1, with D possibly being TRBD2 (5 bases). Germline lookup yields CDR1 LNHDA and CDR2 SQIVND (reference sequence). The CDR3 loop spans 14 amino acids. The V end lost 6 bases, the J end lost 9 bases, and 18 bases lay between the germline ends. The CDR3 DNA sequence: TGTGCCAGTAGGGAGGTGGACTCGGTGGGTGAGCAGTTCTTC. Its protein product is CASREVDSVGEQFF.

With regard to this clone: Other DNA variants within this sample encode the same CDR3. The rearrangement links TRBV4-3 to TRBJ2-3, with a tentative D call TRBD1 (5 bases). Between the trimmed V and J ends, which lost 1 base and 3 bases, there was a span of 14 bases. The length of the CDR3 is 16 residues. From germline, CDR1 is LGHNA and CDR2 YSLEER. CDR3 loop: CASSQAGLAGTDTQYF. The CDR3 DNA reads TGCGCCAGCAGCCAAGCAGGGTTAGCAGGGACAGATACGCAGTATTTT.

The rearrangement joins TRBV7-2 to TRBJ2-5; 13 bases match TRBD2. With V trimmed by 4 bases and J by 5 bases, 4 bases remained unmatched. There are 15 residues in the CDR3. Germline values: CDR1 SGHTA, CDR2 FQGNSA. In nucleotides, the CDR3 is TGTGCCAGCAGCTACGGGACTAGCGGGGTCGAGACCCAGTACTTC. It encodes CASSYGTSGVETQYF.

The V call is TRBV7-7, the J call TRBJ2-5, with 13 bases lining up with TRBD2. The CDR3 is 14 residues long. The V gene's germline CDR1 is SSHAT and CDR2 FNYEAQ (reference sequence). J lost 2 bases, V lost 10 bases, and 4 bases had no gene match. DNA of the CDR3: TGTGCCACCGGGGGACTAGCGGGACAAGAGACCCAGTACTTC. Its translation: CATGGLAGQETQYF. The whole variable domain, remainder taken from reference TRBV7-7 and TRBJ2-5, is GAGVSQSPRYKVTKRGQDVTLRCDPISSHATLYWYQQALGQGPEFLTYFNYEAQPDKSGLPSDRFSAERPEGSISTLTIQRTEQRDSAMYRCATGGLAGQETQYFGPGTRLLVL.

The CDR3 region has the DNA TGTGCCCGATCGAGCTCCTATAATTCACCCCTCCACTTT. Protein product: CARSSSYNSPLHF. The chain couples TRBV30 to TRBJ1-6; D is undetermined. The CDR3 is 13 residues long. V was trimmed by 8 bases and J by 0 bases, leaving 8 bases between them. Germline assignment: CDR1 GTSNPN and CDR2 SVGIG (reference sequence).

This clone occurred many times. The rearrangement links TRBV7-9 to TRBJ2-2; no firm D call. In germline, CDR1 is SEHNR, CDR2 FQNEAQ (reference sequence). This CDR3 is 14 amino acids long. V gave up 3 bases and J gave up 6 bases, with 11 bases separating them. For the CDR3, the DNA is TGTGCCAGCAGCTTTAGTCGTAGATCCGGGGAGCTGTTTTTT. Translated, it gives CASSFSRRSGELFF.

The chain carries TRBV5-1 and TRBJ2-1; TRBD2 agrees at 10 bases. This CDR3 has 17 residues. J was trimmed by 3 bases and V by 3 bases; bases with no gene match: 9. CDR1 and CDR2 (germline): SGHRS, YFSETQ. DNA for the CDR3: TGCGCCAGCAGCTGGGGCATAGCGGGGGGAAGCTACAATGAGCAGTTCTTC. This codes for CASSWGIAGGSYNEQFF. The full variable domain, in which reference TRBV5-1 and TRBJ2-1 provide the parts outside the CDR3, is KAGVTQTPRYLIKTRGQQVTLSCSPISGHRSVSWYQQTPGQGLQFLFEYFSETQRNKGNFPGRFSGRQFSNSRSEMNVSTLELGDSALYLCASSWGIAGGSYNEQFFGPGTRLTVL.

V usage is TRBV6-2 or TRBV6-3 and J usage is TRBJ2-1, with 9 bases lining up with TRBD2. Per the germline V gene, CDR1 is MNHEY and CDR2 is SVGEGT. With 0 bases clipped from V and 6 bases from J, the junction kept 3 bases outside the gene matches. This CDR3 is built from 15 residues. The chain's CDR3 is CASSYSERGVNEQFF. The DNA of the CDR3 is TGTGCCAGCAGTTACTCCGAGCGGGGGGTCAATGAGCAGTTCTTC.

This chain connects TRBV5-1 to TRBJ2-5; 12 bases align to TRBD2. The CDR3 contains 18 residues. The V gene's germline CDR1 is SGHRS and CDR2 YFSETQ. Germline trimming cut 3 bases from V and 4 bases from J; bases unmatched to any gene: 13. The CDR3 loop is CASSSIPTGLAGRETQYF. In nucleotides, the CDR3 is TGCGCCAGCAGCTCTATACCAACCGGACTAGCGGGGCGAGAGACCCAGTACTTC.

With regard to this clone: Relative to the germline gene, one junction end is altered; a read error may explain this. The chain has TRBV4-3 and TRBJ2-7; D perhaps matches TRBD2 (5 bases). Germline V gives CDR1 LGHNA, CDR2 YSLEER. This CDR3 is 14 amino acids long. The CDR3 coding sequence is TGCGCCAGCAGCCACGACCCTAGCTCCGACGAGCAGTACTTC. Protein sequence: CASSHDPSSDEQYF.

The gene calls are TRBV30 and TRBJ2-5; 8 nucleotides match TRBD1. The ends lost 0 bases at V and 7 bases at J; junction bases unmatched: 7. Germline loops: CDR1 GTSNPN, CDR2 SVGIG (reference sequence). The length of the CDR3 is 14 residues. The CDR3 here is CAWSVQGGVGTQYF. The DNA of the CDR3 is TGTGCCTGGAGTGTACAGGGGGGCGTAGGGACCCAGTACTTC.

This clone was detected only a few times. The V gene is TRBV4-3, the J gene TRBJ1-3, with D uncertain. V gave up 1 base and J gave up 0 bases, with 10 bases separating them. Germline values: CDR1 LGHNA, CDR2 YSLEER. The CDR3 length is 16 residues. As DNA, the CDR3 is TGCGCCAGCAGCCAAGGAGCGGTCCACTCTGGAAACACCATATATTTT. Its protein product is CASSQGAVHSGNTIYF.

CDR3 sequence: CASSSRPSELFF. The CDR3 nucleotides read TGTGCCAGCAGCTCGCGCCCGTCGGAGCTGTTTTTT. V gene TRBV5-4 combines with J gene TRBJ2-2, with unresolved D. The CDR3 runs 12 residues. Germline CDR1 is SGHNT and CDR2 is YYREEE (reference sequence). The V gene lost 3 bases and the J gene lost 10 bases, with 10 bases spanning the gap. Based on the CDR3 plus reference TRBV5-4 and TRBJ2-2, the full variable domain is ETGVTQSPTHLIKTRGQQVTLRCSSQSGHNTVSWYQQALGQGPQFIFQYYREEENGRGNFPPRFSGLQFPNYSSELNVNALELDDSALYLCASSSRPSELFFGEGSRLTVL.

This clone was seen only once. This chain joins TRBV11-3 and TRBJ1-2, with 9 bases fitting TRBD1. V shed 5 bases and J 4 bases; nucleotides not matched to a gene: 2. Germline V gene data show CDR1 as SGHNT and CDR2 as YENEEA. This CDR3 has 13 amino acids. CDR3 sequence reads: CASSQTGGYGYTF. Written as DNA, the CDR3 is TGTGCCAGCAGCCAGACAGGGGGCTATGGCTACACCTTC.

V and J are TRBV5-1 and TRBJ1-6; 7 bases are a match to TRBD1. The trim removed 4 bases at V and 7 bases at J, leaving 8 bases unmatched. CDR1 and CDR2 from the germline V gene are SGHRS and YFSETQ. This CDR3 spans 15 amino acids. The CDR3: CASSPGQAINSPLHF. The CDR3 region has the DNA TGCGCCAGCAGCCCCGGACAGGCGATCAATTCACCCCTCCACTTT.

In nucleotides, the CDR3 is TGTGCCTGGGGCGTCGGACAGGGGGCTTTAGACACCATATATTTT. Its protein product is CAWGVGQGALDTIYF. V gene TRBV30 combines with J gene TRBJ1-3; TRBD1 aligns across 11 bases. The junction had 11 bases not matched to a gene; V was cut back by 5 bases and J by 8 bases. This CDR3 has 15 residues. From germline, CDR1 is GTSNPN and CDR2 SVGIG (reference sequence). Based on the CDR3 plus reference TRBV30 and TRBJ1-3, the full variable domain is SQTIHQWPATLVQPVGSPLSLECTVEGTSNPNLYWYRQAAGRGLQLLFYSVGIGQISSEVPQNLSASRPQDRQFILSSKKLLLSDSGFYLCAWGVGQGALDTIYFGEGSWLTVV.

The J gene is TRBJ2-3, the V gene TRBV6-5; maybe TRBD2 (6 bases). The CDR3 is made up of 14 amino acids. CDR1 and CDR2 (germline): MNHEY, SVGAGI. V was pared by 5 bases and J by 2 bases, with 11 bases between. The CDR3 DNA sequence: TGTGCCAGCAGTCGGGGGATCCTCACAGATACGCAGTATTTT. Protein product: CASSRGILTDTQYF.

This clone has only one observation. This chain uses TRBV2 with TRBJ2-7; TRBD2 agrees at 7 bases. V lost 11 bases and J lost 1; bases outside the gene matches: 11. The CDR3 sequence is 14 residues long. CDR1 SNHLY and CDR2 FYNNEI come from the germline V gene. As DNA, the CDR3 is TGTGCCGGGAAAACTAGCGTTACTTCCTACGAGCAGTACTTC. Protein: CAGKTSVTSYEQYF.

The chain has TRBV24-1 and TRBJ2-4, with unresolved D. The CDR3 has 14 residues. Germline CDR1 and CDR2: KGHDR and SFDVKD. V was clipped by 3 bases and J by 6 bases, with 11 bases between them. The DNA for the CDR3 is TGTGCCACCAGTGATCCTATAACCCCAAACATTCAGTACTTC. It specifies CATSDPITPNIQYF.

V gene TRBV19 combines with J gene TRBJ2-2, with 9 bases matching TRBD2. Germline trimming cut 4 bases from V and 0 bases from J; bases unmatched to any gene: 0. The length of the CDR3 is 15 residues. In germline, CDR1 is LNHDA, CDR2 SQIVND (reference sequence). CDR3 nucleotides: TGTGCCAGTAGTACTAGCGGGACGAACACCGGGGAGCTGTTTTTT. This translates into CASSTSGTNTGELFF.

The chain combines TRBV28 with TRBJ2-3; 9 bases align to TRBD1. Trimming took 3 bases from V and 5 from J; bases not matched to a gene: 9. CDR1 is MDHEN and CDR2 is SYDVKM in the germline V gene. This CDR3 spans 16 amino acids. The CDR3 nucleotides read TGTGCCAGCAGTTTTAGCACAGGGGGCGGGATAGATACGCAGTATTTT. It specifies CASSFSTGGGIDTQYF. Looking up the rest from reference TRBV28 and TRBJ2-3 gives the full variable domain: DVKVTQSSRYLVKRTGEKVFLECVQDMDHENMFWYRQDPGLGLRLIYFSYDVKMKEKGDIPEGYSVSREKKERFSLILESASTNQTSMYLCASSFSTGGGIDTQYFGPGTRLTVL.

This clone was seen only a few times. The chain couples TRBV24-1 to TRBJ2-2; D is perhaps TRBD1 (5 bases). CDR1 is KGHDR and CDR2 is SFDVKD in the germline V gene. The CDR3 has 16 residues. V shed 1 base and J shed 0 bases, with 8 bases lying between them. The CDR3 spells CATSDFTGSNTGELFF. CDR3 sequence (DNA): TGTGCCACCAGTGATTTCACAGGCTCGAACACCGGGGAGCTGTTTTTT.